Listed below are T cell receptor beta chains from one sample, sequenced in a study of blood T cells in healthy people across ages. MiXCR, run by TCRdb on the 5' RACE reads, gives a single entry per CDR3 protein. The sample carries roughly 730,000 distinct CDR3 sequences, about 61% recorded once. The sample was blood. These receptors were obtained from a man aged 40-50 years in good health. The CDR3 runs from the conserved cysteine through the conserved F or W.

CDR3: CSPLRPGQALRPYGYTF
V: TRBV29-1

CDR3: CASSPAGAVEAFF
V: TRBV7-9

CDR3: CSGGDYGYTF
V: TRBV29-1

CDR3: CSASLPGGGSYNEQFF
V: TRBV20-1

CDR3: CSAMGQANYNSPLHF
V: TRBV20-1

CDR3: CSAAGNTEAFF
V: TRBV20-1

CDR3: CASSPEQGTSYYGYTF
V: TRBV27

CDR3: CASSVGLSGSPYEQYF
V: TRBV9

CDR3: CASSFSRTGQMSPLHF
V: TRBV28

CDR3: CSARPGTGGDYEQYF
V: TRBV20-1

CDR3: CASSHQHF
V: TRBV6-5

CDR3: CASSFRGDPPLHF
V: TRBV7-2

CDR3: CASSLDRGVGNQPQHF
V: TRBV28

CDR3: CASRITGGVGETQYF
V: TRBV2

CDR3: CSAGDVRGGHREQYF
V: TRBV20-1

CDR3: CASRIGTSRETQYF
V: TRBV5-1

CDR3: CASSSWTGNDNEQFF
V: TRBV27

CDR3: CASSVDPGSSSGSYEQYF
V: TRBV9

CDR3: CSVEGGRSYGYTF
V: TRBV29-1

CDR3: CASSDSEGFNSPLHF
V: TRBV6-1

CDR3: CASSLLDEGDQETQYF
V: TRBV12-3/TRBV12-4

CDR3: CATSEKGADFVLYEQFF
V: TRBV24-1

CDR3: CATREADTQYF
V: TRBV5-1

CDR3: CASSLVRTNYGYTF
V: TRBV7-2

CDR3: CASSLQQRAGNTEAFF
V: TRBV5-1

CDR3: CASSHSSGDYSYEQYF
V: TRBV27